The TCR beta chain under discussion was sequenced for a study of T cell repertoires in cytomegalovirus infection. In the case of this clonotype: Its target is unknown.

Each CDR3 protein is one row after TCRdb ran MiXCR on the reads. The sample has 370,000 or so distinct CDR3 sequences; around a third are singletons. The V gene's germline CDR1 is MNHEY and CDR2 SMNVEV (reference sequence). The length of the CDR3 is 17 residues. With 2 bases removed from V and 0 bases from J, the gap between germline ends came to 11 bases. The clonotype was recovered from a human donor in good health (CMV status not recorded). Some clones in this sample may be carry-over from other donors' samples. V and J are TRBV27 and TRBJ2-6, with D hard to call. This sample comprised cultured PBMCs, obtained from culture after CMV antigen stimulation. The chain's CDR3 is CASSLLGQNSGANVLTF. The CDR3 nucleotides are TGTGCCAGCAGTTTACTGGGCCAGAACTCTGGGGCCAACGTCCTGACTTTC.